The T cell receptor (beta chain) described here comes from a study of cytomegalovirus exposure and HLA in healthy donors. Overall study findings and caveats: Prior analysis indicated that the majority of TCR beta V segments exhibited productivity approximately 87% or approximately 30% of the time. In a later analysis, TCR beta V- and J-gene trimming was associated with a missense DCLRE1C variant. There was a cluster of highly shared sequence variants that was likely a sequencing artifact. According to the study, 150 to 200 TCR beta chains were cytomegalovirus-associated.

As regards this clone: Its specificity is unknown.

The PCR was carried out with 60 Vbeta primers and 13 Jbeta primers. Some clones are missing from TCRdb's copy, which holds only in-frame ones; the method was immunoSEQ multiplex PCR. The sample lists about 110,000 clones; around three quarters were seen once. The germline CDR1 and CDR2 sequences are SEHNR and FQNEAQ (reference sequence). The CDR3 length is 11 residues. Trimming stripped 5 bases from V and 4 bases from J, with 5 bases between. The sequenced sample consisted of PBMCs. The receptor comes from a woman aged 18-29 years in good health and CMV-seropositive. The rearrangement joins TRBV7-9 to TRBJ2-5; D unclear. CDR3 amino acids: CASSQLETQYF. The DNA of the CDR3 is TGTGCCAGCAGCCAACTAGAGACCCAGTACTTC. The full variable domain, rest sourced from reference TRBV7-9 and TRBJ2-5, is DTGVSQNPRHKITKRGQNVTFRCDPISEHNRLYWYRQTLGQGPEFLTYFQNEAQLEKSRLLSDRFSAERPKGSFSTLEIQRTEQGDSAMYLCASSQLETQYFGPGTRLLVL.